Reported below is one T cell receptor beta chain. A v3.0 immunoSEQ assay was performed at survey level. Sequencing was performed with immunoSEQ multiplex PCR; in TCRdb, only in-frame clones are kept and a portion is missing. The sample has roughly 30,000 clones, nearly 95% seen once. Germline CDR1 and CDR2: MNHEY and SVGAGI. V gave up 2 bases and J gave up 1 base, with 8 bases separating them. The CDR3 has 14 amino acids. This sample stems from a study of long-term antiretroviral therapy in people with HIV. This TCR was sampled from a middle-aged woman with HIV. The sequenced sample was unsorted PBMCs, obtained roughly 6.3 years after starting antiretroviral therapy. The chain carries TRBV6-5 and TRBJ1-1; D gene ambiguous. The CDR3 coding sequence is TGTGCCAGCAGTTACCTCGACGGGAACACTGAAGCTTTCTTT. This encodes CASSYLDGNTEAFF.